The 14 T cell receptor beta chains given below trace back to one sample, sequenced in a study of Ad26.COV2.S vaccination and SARS-CoV-2 variants. Only in-frame clones appear in the TCRdb table, and some are missing; sequencing was by immunoSEQ multiplex PCR. The sample records roughly 40,000 clones, around 83% being singletons. Sample: peripheral blood, taken after recovery from COVID-19. The receptors here all came from a human donor who had recovered from COVID-19.

The V call is TRBV10-3, the J call TRBJ2-3, with D possibly being TRBD2 (5 bases). Germline assignment: CDR1 ENHRY and CDR2 SYGVKD. V dropped 4 bases and J dropped 1 base, with 9 bases sitting between them. The CDR3 runs 14 residues. CDR3 nucleotides: TGTGCCATCAGTGCGAGGGAAGGCACAGATACGCAGTATTTT. Its translation: CAISAREGTDTQYF.

About this clone itself: Other DNA sequences in the same sample also yield this CDR3. This chain links TRBV11-2 with TRBJ1-2; possibly TRBD1 for D (5 bases). The germline CDR1 and CDR2 sequences are SGHAT and FQNNGV. V gave up 0 bases and J gave up 8 bases, with 7 bases separating them. CDR3 size: 12 residues. The CDR3 here is CASSLEGRGYTF. In DNA, the CDR3 is TGTGCCAGCAGCTTAGAGGGGCGAGGCTACACCTTC. Looking up the rest from reference TRBV11-2 and TRBJ1-2 gives the full variable domain: EAGVAQSPRYKIIEKRQSVAFWCNPISGHATLYWYQQILGQGPKLLIQFQNNGVVDDSQLPKDRFSAERLKGVDSTLKIQPAKLEDSAVYLCASSLEGRGYTFGSGTRLTVV.

The count of this clone is one. The chain links TRBV5-1 to TRBJ1-1; tentative D call: TRBD1 (6 bases). CDR3 size: 13 residues. The V and J ends lost 4 bases and 4 bases respectively, with 11 bases between them. CDR1 and CDR2 from the germline V gene are SGHRS and YFSETQ. CDR3 amino acids: CASSRGGSTEAFF. CDR3 DNA: TGCGCCAGCAGCAGGGGGGGTAGCACTGAAGCTTTCTTT.

The gene calls are TRBV5-1 and TRBJ1-2; D is ambiguous. CDR3 length: 12 amino acids. With 0 bases removed from V and 6 bases from J, the gap between germline ends came to 6 bases. Germline assignment: CDR1 SGHRS and CDR2 YFSETQ. As DNA, the CDR3 is TGCGCCAGCAGCTTGGATGCGGATGGCTACACCTTC. Translation: CASSLDADGYTF. Variable domain in full (rest from reference TRBV5-1 and TRBJ1-2): KAGVTQTPRYLIKTRGQQVTLSCSPISGHRSVSWYQQTPGQGLQFLFEYFSETQRNKGNFPGRFSGRQFSNSRSEMNVSTLELGDSALYLCASSLDADGYTFGSGTRLTVV.

The chain carries TRBV5-1 and TRBJ2-1, with 12 bases identical to TRBD2. V shed 4 bases and J 7 bases; nucleotides not matched to a gene: 9. The CDR3 has 16 residues. Germline lookup yields CDR1 SGHRS and CDR2 YFSETQ. Written as DNA, the CDR3 is TGCGCCAGCAGCATCCTGACTAGCGGGAGAGGGAATGAGCAGTTCTTC. It is translated as CASSILTSGRGNEQFF.

The rearrangement links TRBV5-1 to TRBJ2-1; tentative D call: TRBD1 (5 bases). The CDR3 spans 13 residues. V gave up 3 bases and J gave up 10 bases, with 14 bases separating them. Looked up from germline, CDR1 is SGHRS and CDR2 is YFSETQ. CDR3 sequence (DNA): TGCGCCAGCAGCTCCGGCCTCTACAGGGAGCAGTTCTTC. This encodes CASSSGLYREQFF.

The chain combines TRBV10-3 with TRBJ1-5; 8 nucleotides agree with TRBD1. This CDR3 comprises 15 residues. CDR1 is ENHRY and CDR2 is SYGVKD in the germline V gene. Germline trimming cut 3 bases from V and 3 bases from J; bases unmatched to any gene: 4. The CDR3 nucleotides are TGTGCCATCAGTGATACAGGGGGACCCAATCAGCCCCAGCATTTT. Translated, it gives CAISDTGGPNQPQHF.

The V gene is TRBV27, the J gene TRBJ2-3; a weak D match, TRBD2 (6 bases). Germline CDR1 and CDR2: MNHEY and SMNVEV (reference sequence). V dropped 2 bases and J dropped 0 bases, with 15 bases sitting between them. CDR3 length: 17 residues. This CDR3 is CASSLSGGVRSTDTQYF. The CDR3 nucleotides read TGTGCCAGCAGTTTAAGTGGCGGGGTACGTAGCACAGATACGCAGTATTTT.

This clone has just a few counts. The gene calls are TRBV24-1 and TRBJ1-2; unclear D gene. V shed 2 bases and J shed 4 bases, with 16 bases lying between them. Germline-derived CDR1 and CDR2 are KGHDR and SFDVKD. The CDR3 spans 16 residues. The CDR3 nucleotides are TGTGCCACCAGTGATTGGGGAGGCCCCCTTCCCTATGGCTACACCTTC. Translated, it gives CATSDWGGPLPYGYTF.

The chain carries TRBV10-3 and TRBJ2-5; a possible D gene is TRBD1 (6 bases). The V gene lost 0 bases and the J gene lost 2 bases, with 13 bases spanning the gap. The CDR3 contains 16 residues. From germline, CDR1 is ENHRY and CDR2 SYGVKD. The CDR3 sequence: CAISESGTNGQETQYF. The CDR3 DNA sequence: TGTGCCATCAGTGAGTCGGGGACAAACGGACAAGAGACCCAGTACTTC.

The chain has TRBV12-5 and TRBJ2-1; D gene unclear. The germline V gene encodes CDR1 LGHNT and CDR2 FRNRAP. The ends were cut back, 3 bases at V and 0 bases at J, with 9 bases in the middle. The CDR3 spans 15 residues. In nucleotides, the CDR3 is TGTGCTAGTGGTTTTCAACTGAGCTCCTACAATGAGCAGTTCTTC. Its protein is CASGFQLSSYNEQFF.

The chain is built from TRBV5-1 and TRBJ1-1; maybe TRBD1 (5 bases). Germline CDR1 SGHRS, CDR2 YFSETQ. This CDR3 spans 13 amino acids. Deletions cut 5 bases from V and 3 bases from J, with 11 bases between. This CDR3 is CASSRGRDTEAFF. CDR3 sequence (DNA): TGCGCCAGCAGTAGGGGCCGGGACACTGAAGCTTTCTTT.

The chain carries TRBV11-3 and TRBJ2-1, with D perhaps TRBD1 (5 bases). Trimming removed 1 base at V and 8 bases at J, with 6 bases between. Germline-derived CDR1 and CDR2 are SGHNT and YENEEA. The CDR3 contains 12 residues. The CDR3 sequence: CASSLARDEQFF. The CDR3 DNA follows: TGTGCCAGCAGCTTAGCCAGGGATGAGCAGTTCTTC.

The chain employs TRBV6-4 and TRBJ2-1; TRBD1 agrees at 8 bases. Trimming at V came to 6 bases and at J to 9 bases, leaving 7 bases not matched to a gene. The germline V gene encodes CDR1 MRHNA and CDR2 SNTAGT. The CDR3 has 13 amino acids. The CDR3 bases are TGTGCCAGCAGCGGACAGGGTCGGGCTGAGCAGTTCTTC. Protein: CASSGQGRAEQFF.